This TCR beta chain appears in the sequencing data of a study of CD8 T cells in ankylosing spondylitis. The CDR3 extends over 17 amino acids. TCRdb analysed the 5' RACE reads with MiXCR anew, one entry per CDR3 protein. The table has about 800,000 distinct CDR3 sequences, about 11% seen once. With respect to this clonotype: Its matching antigen is unknown.

General study results and limits: Several highly homologous variants formed a TCR beta motif that appeared characteristic of ankylosing spondylitis blood. Significant enrichment of disease-linked clones was reportedly seen in matched ankylosing spondylitis synovial fluid.

The sequence was obtained from a male donor with ankylosing spondylitis. Material for sequencing was blood, either unsorted or a sorted T cell fraction (not recorded which). The rearrangement uses TRBV21-1 and TRBJ1-6; the table's D gene call, TRBD1, was not cross checked with the DNA. TRBV21-1 is noted as a pseudogene. The CDR3 reads CASSQSGGTGEGSPLHF. For the CDR3, the DNA is TGTGCCAGCAGCCAATCGGGGGGGACGGGCGAGGGATCACCCCTCCACTTT.